Listed here is a single TCR beta chain. The assay was immunoSEQ multiplex PCR, and TCRdb's table has in-frame clones only and misses some. The table has around 320,000 clones, around 89% seen once. The data derive from a study of blood T cell repertoires in COVID-19. Study as a whole: Samples representing acute and convalescent COVID-19 were sourced from the United States, Italy and Spain. T cells, B-cell-depleted T cells, or PBMCs supplied cDNA or gDNA.

V lost 7 bases to trimming and J lost 7 bases; unmatched junction nucleotides: 8. Per the germline V gene, CDR1 is LNHDA and CDR2 is SQIVND (reference sequence). The length of the CDR3 is 15 residues. The rearrangement uses TRBV19 and TRBJ2-1; 12 bases map to TRBD2. The specimen was PBMCs or T cells enriched from blood (not recorded which). The origin of this receptor is a young woman with acute COVID-19. The CDR3 is CASIRTSGALNEQFF. The CDR3 DNA sequence: TGTGCCAGTATTAGGACTAGCGGGGCCCTTAATGAGCAGTTCTTC.